These 23 T cell receptor beta chains were sequenced from one sample in a study of metastatic and nonmetastatic thyroid tumors. No patient received treatment before thyroid surgery. From the PCR reads, TCRdb re-called clones with MiXCR. The sample includes some 10,000 clones, 26% of them seen just once. The sample consisted of tumor tissue. These receptors came from a female donor with papillary thyroid cancer or a benign thyroid nodule (not recorded which). Some clones in this sample may be carry-over from other donors' samples.

This clone was counted many times. J is TRBJ2-1 and V is TRBV5-8, with 10 bases identical to TRBD2. Trimming at V came to 2 bases and at J to 6 bases, leaving 2 bases not matched to a gene. The germline gives CDR1 SGHTS, CDR2 YDEGEE. The CDR3 has 14 residues. The CDR3 bases are TGTGCCAGCAGCTTAGCGGGAGGGCCCAATGAGCAGTTCTTC. Translating it yields CASSLAGGPNEQFF.

The V call is TRBV9, the J call TRBJ1-2, with no clear D. The length of the CDR3 is 15 residues. Germline lookup yields CDR1 SGDLS and CDR2 YYNGEE. V lost 0 bases and J 4 bases, leaving 13 bases between the germline ends. The CDR3 spells CASSVDRPRSYGYTF. In DNA, the CDR3 is TGTGCCAGCAGCGTAGATCGGCCCCGGAGCTATGGCTACACCTTC.

This clone is medium-sized (0.01 to 0.1%). This chain connects TRBV19 to TRBJ1-5; 9 bases line up with TRBD1. J was trimmed by 0 bases and V by 7 bases; bases with no gene match: 4. Germline V gene data show CDR1 as LNHDA and CDR2 as SQIVND (reference sequence). The length of the CDR3 is 15 residues. CDR3 DNA sequence: TGTGCCAGTAAAGGGACAGGGAATAGCAATCAGCCCCAGCATTTT. Translation gives CASKGTGNSNQPQHF.

This chain links TRBV20-1 with TRBJ1-2; D remains ambiguous. This CDR3 is built from 13 residues. Germline loops: CDR1 DFQATT, CDR2 SNEGSKA (reference sequence). V was trimmed by 2 bases and J by 8 bases, leaving 15 bases between them. The CDR3 loop is CSARYEGSGGYTF. The DNA for the CDR3 is TGCAGTGCTAGATATGAAGGGTCGGGCGGCTACACCTTC.

This clone was observed a few times. The chain uses TRBV25-1 and TRBJ1-1; 9 bases agree with TRBD1. The CDR3 is made up of 15 amino acids. With V trimmed by 5 bases and J by 3 bases, 7 bases remained unmatched. Per the germline V gene, CDR1 is MGHDK and CDR2 is SYGVNS. CDR3 protein: CASSIGWDRDTEAFF. CDR3 sequence (DNA): TGTGCCAGCAGTATTGGATGGGACAGGGACACTGAAGCTTTCTTT.

At least ten counts were recorded for this clone. Compared with germline, one end of the junction differs, possibly owing to a read error. The V and J genes are TRBV2 and TRBJ2-6; the match to TRBD2 covers 7 bases. The CDR3 runs to 15 residues. The germline V gene has CDR1 SNHLY and CDR2 FYNNEI. CDR3 residues: CASSEGGQGANVPTF. In DNA form, the CDR3 reads TGTGCCAGCAGTGAGGGAGGGCAAGGGGCCAACGTCCCGACTTTC. Together with reference TRBV2 and TRBJ2-6, the CDR3 gives the full variable domain: EPEVTQTPSHQVTQMGQEVILRCVPISNHLYFYWYRQILGQKVEFLVSFYNNEISEKSEIFDDQFSVERPDGSNFTLKIRSTKLEDSAMYFCASSEGGQGANVPTFGAGSRLTVL.

By sample share, this clone is medium-sized. The rearrangement uses TRBV6-1 and TRBJ1-5; the D is unclear. The length of the CDR3 is 13 residues. Germline CDR1 is MNHNS and CDR2 is SASEGT. V was shortened by 4 bases and J by 9 bases, with 13 bases between the two germline ends. DNA of the CDR3: TGTGCCAGCAGTGGCGGGATACTCGGGCCCCAGCATTTT. This translates into CASSGGILGPQHF.

This clone occurred many times. Given a much more abundant clone one base away, this may be a read error. This chain links TRBV20-1 with TRBJ2-1; D is perhaps TRBD2 (5 bases). CDR3 length equals 11 residues. With 3 bases removed from V and 12 bases from J, the gap between germline ends came to 12 bases. The germline CDR1 and CDR2 sequences are DFQATT and SNEGSKA (reference sequence). CDR3 in DNA: TGCAGTGCTAGGGGGAGCGCCCTGCAGTTCTTC. This translates into CSARGSALQFF.

This chain joins TRBV20-1 and TRBJ2-1; 8 bases are shared with TRBD2. CDR3 length: 15 amino acids. Germline CDR1 is DFQATT and CDR2 is SNEGSKA (reference sequence). With 3 bases clipped from V and 4 bases from J, the junction kept 8 bases outside the gene matches. The CDR3 bases are TGCAGTGCTAGTCCAACGGGAGGGCCATACAATGAGCAGTTCTTC. Translated, it gives CSASPTGGPYNEQFF.

This clone was picked up a small number of times. This chain uses TRBV27 with TRBJ1-2, with D perhaps matching TRBD1 (6 bases). V gave up 3 bases and J gave up 1 base, with 9 bases separating them. The germline gives CDR1 MNHEY, CDR2 SMNVEV (reference sequence). The CDR3 consists of 14 residues. The CDR3 coding sequence is TGTGCCAGCAGTTTGCAGGACAGTAACTATGGCTACACCTTC. The encoded protein is CASSLQDSNYGYTF.

Ten or more counts support this clone. Other nucleotide sequences in the sample specify the same CDR3. The chain uses TRBV20-1 and TRBJ2-2, with TRBD2 identical over 8 bases. The CDR3 covers 17 residues. Germline lookup yields CDR1 DFQATT and CDR2 SNEGSKA (reference sequence). Germline trimming cut 3 bases from V and 5 bases from J; bases unmatched to any gene: 14. CDR3 sequence reads: CSARAPRGGVKTGELFF. The DNA for the CDR3 is TGCAGTGCTAGGGCCCCACGGGGGGGGGTGAAGACCGGGGAGCTGTTTTTT.

This clone has a count of ten or more. This rearrangement joins TRBV4-1 to TRBJ2-4; possibly TRBD2 for D (6 bases). Per the germline V gene, CDR1 is MGHRA and CDR2 is YSYEKL. CDR3 length equals 20 residues. Trimming took 1 base from V and 3 from J, leaving 25 bases between them. The CDR3 DNA follows: TGCGCCAGCAGCCAAGTACGGGGTGTGGATGGCGGGACCCTCAAAAACATTCAGTACTTC. Protein product: CASSQVRGVDGGTLKNIQYF.

The chain is built from TRBV19 and TRBJ2-7; D may be TRBD1 (6 bases). V was pared by 3 bases and J by 4 bases, with 19 bases between. Per germline, CDR1 LNHDA and CDR2 SQIVND (reference sequence). This CDR3 region has 16 residues. CDR3 in amino acids: CASSIGQLLGVYEQYF. Written as DNA, the CDR3 is TGTGCCAGTAGTATCGGACAGCTCCTAGGGGTATACGAGCAGTACTTC.

This clone is categorized as medium-sized. V and J are TRBV6-1 and TRBJ2-2; TRBD2 is a possible D gene (6 bases). The V and J ends lost 2 bases and 7 bases respectively, with 14 bases between them. The length of the CDR3 is 15 residues. The germline CDR1 and CDR2 sequences are MNHNS and SASEGT. The CDR3 region is CASSENGGMGGELFF. The CDR3 DNA is TGTGCCAGCAGTGAAAATGGAGGGATGGGCGGGGAGCTGTTTTTT.

This chain links TRBV6-1 with TRBJ1-5, with no clear D. The V end lost 6 bases, the J end lost 5 bases, and 17 bases lay between the germline ends. This CDR3 region has 15 residues. CDR1 and CDR2 (germline): MNHNS, SASEGT. The CDR3 spells CASRLTGYPDQPQHF. DNA of the CDR3: TGTGCCAGCAGACTGACTGGCTACCCCGATCAGCCCCAGCATTTT.

This rearrangement joins TRBV19 to TRBJ1-1; no definite D call. This CDR3 is built from 14 residues. Looked up from germline, CDR1 is LNHDA and CDR2 is SQIVND (reference sequence). Trimming stripped 2 bases from V and 0 bases from J, with 7 bases between. This CDR3 is CASSIRAMNTEAFF. The DNA for the CDR3 is TGTGCCAGTAGTATACGGGCAATGAACACTGAAGCTTTCTTT.

The genes are TRBV6-5 and TRBJ2-3; D remains ambiguous. With 2 bases removed from V and 4 bases from J, the gap between germline ends came to 4 bases. Germline V gives CDR1 MNHEY, CDR2 SVGAGI. The CDR3 totals 12 residues. The CDR3 spells CASSYKADTQYF. The DNA of the CDR3 is TGTGCCAGCAGTTACAAGGCAGATACGCAGTATTTT.

In nucleotides, the CDR3 is TGCAGTGCTAGACCCGAAGCGACAGATACGCAGTATTTT. Amino acids: CSARPEATDTQYF. The gene calls are TRBV20-1 and TRBJ2-3; D is ambiguous. The germline V gene has CDR1 DFQATT and CDR2 SNEGSKA (reference sequence). The CDR3 loop spans 13 amino acids. The V and J ends lost 2 bases and 3 bases respectively, with 9 bases between them.

The chain links TRBV4-1 to TRBJ2-7, with 7 positions matching TRBD2. CDR1 is MGHRA, CDR2 YSYEKL, per germline. The CDR3 extends over 15 amino acids. Trimming at V came to 4 bases and at J to 5 bases, leaving 11 bases not matched to a gene. The CDR3 here is CASSLRWGGIDEQYF. CDR3 DNA sequence: TGCGCCAGCAGCCTTAGGTGGGGAGGGATCGACGAGCAGTACTTC.

In its sample, this clone was seen a few times. The chain links TRBV2 to TRBJ2-1; D is uncertain. Trimming removed 7 bases at V and 4 bases at J, with 5 bases between. Germline CDR1 SNHLY, CDR2 FYNNEI. This CDR3 has 11 amino acids. Here the CDR3 DNA reads TGTGCCAGCACCTATTACAATGAGCAGTTCTTC. It yields the protein CASTYYNEQFF.

A note on this clone: A junction end diverges from the germline sequence, so it may reflect a read error. V and J are TRBV28 and TRBJ1-2, with 10 bases identical to TRBD1. Germline V gene data show CDR1 as MDHEN and CDR2 as SYDVKM. The CDR3 length is 17 residues. CDR3 bases: TGTGCCAGCAAGACGAGGGACAGGGGACTTCTGGACTATGTCTACACCTTC. Protein: CASKTRDRGLLDYVYTF.

This clone came up a few times. The rearrangement links TRBV6-1 to TRBJ1-5, with D tentatively TRBD1 (5 bases). The CDR3 spans 15 residues. Trimming cost V 6 bases and J 0 bases, with 12 bases left between them. The V gene's germline CDR1 is MNHNS and CDR2 SASEGT. The DNA of the CDR3 is TGTGCCAGCAGAACGGGGCAGAGTAGCAATCAGCCCCAGCATTTT. Translated: CASRTGQSSNQPQHF.

This clone has only a few counts. V usage is TRBV6-2 or TRBV6-3 and J usage is TRBJ2-7; D call uncertain. Looked up from germline, CDR1 is MNHEY and CDR2 is SVGEGT. The V end was cut by 6 bases, the J end by 2 bases, with 11 bases between. The CDR3 length is 13 residues. CDR3 DNA: TGTGCCAGCAGGCAAGAGGCCCCCTACGAGCAGTACTTC. This sequence encodes CASRQEAPYEQYF.